The following is a T cell receptor beta chain sequence with its context. This sample was included in a study of OX40 agonist ivuxolimab in advanced cancers. About the research overall: Intravenous ivuxolimab at 0.01 to 10 mg/kg was given to patients every 2 weeks. Participants could have had prior anti-PD-1, anti-PD-L1 or anti-CTLA-4 therapy, and about 40% had some.

V was shortened by 8 bases and J by 2 bases, with 10 bases between the two germline ends. The germline gives CDR1 MNHNS, CDR2 SASEGT. The CDR3 is 13 amino acids. Autoimmune disease history or systemic immunosuppression led to patients being barred. Baseline was the first blood sampling point, followed by cycle 4 day 1 and cycle 7 day 1. Only in-frame clones appear in the TCRdb table, and some are missing; sequencing was by immunoSEQ multiplex PCR. The sample has tens of thousands of clones; 90% are singletons. V is TRBV6-1 and J is TRBJ1-5; no clear D. This TCR was sampled from an adult with an advanced solid tumor such as melanoma, head and neck, liver or kidney cancer. The input for sequencing was CD4+ or CD8+ T cells sorted from blood, taken in a trial of the OX40 agonist ivuxolimab. As DNA, the CDR3 is TGTGCCAGCCGAGTTGGTGGCAATCAGCCCCAGCATTTT. Encoded protein: CASRVGGNQPQHF.